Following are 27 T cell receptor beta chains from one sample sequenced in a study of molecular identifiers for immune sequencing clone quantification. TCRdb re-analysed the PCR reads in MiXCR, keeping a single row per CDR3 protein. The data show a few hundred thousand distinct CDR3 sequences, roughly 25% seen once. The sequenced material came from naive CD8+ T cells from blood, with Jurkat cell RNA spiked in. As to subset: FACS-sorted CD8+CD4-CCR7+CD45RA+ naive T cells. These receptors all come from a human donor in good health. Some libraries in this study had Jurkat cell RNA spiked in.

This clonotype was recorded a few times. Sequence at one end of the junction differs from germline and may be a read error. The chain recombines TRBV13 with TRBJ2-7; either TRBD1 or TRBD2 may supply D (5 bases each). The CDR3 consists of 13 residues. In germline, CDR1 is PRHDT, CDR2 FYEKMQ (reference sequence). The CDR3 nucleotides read TGCGCCAGCAGCCAAGGGGACCCCTACGAGCAGTACTTC. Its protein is CASSQGDPYEQYF.

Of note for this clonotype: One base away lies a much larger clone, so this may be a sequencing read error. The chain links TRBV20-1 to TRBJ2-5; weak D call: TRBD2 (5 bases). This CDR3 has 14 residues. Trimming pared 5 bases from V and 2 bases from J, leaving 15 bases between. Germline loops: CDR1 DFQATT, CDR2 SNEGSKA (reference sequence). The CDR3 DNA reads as TGCAGTGCTGGCTCGACCGACTATCAAGAGACCCAGTACTTC. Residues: CSAGSTDYQETQYF.

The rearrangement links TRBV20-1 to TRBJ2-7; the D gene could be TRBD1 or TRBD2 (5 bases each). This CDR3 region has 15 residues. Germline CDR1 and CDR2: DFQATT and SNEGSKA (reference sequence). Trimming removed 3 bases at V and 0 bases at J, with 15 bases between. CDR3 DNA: TGCAGTGCTAGTAGTGGACCGAGGGGCTCCTACGAGCAGTACTTC. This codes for CSASSGPRGSYEQYF.

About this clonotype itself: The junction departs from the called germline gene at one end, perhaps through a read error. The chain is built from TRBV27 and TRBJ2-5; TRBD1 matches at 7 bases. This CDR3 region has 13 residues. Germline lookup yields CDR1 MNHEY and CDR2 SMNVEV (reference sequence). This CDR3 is CACSLQGPETQYF. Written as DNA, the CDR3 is TGTGCCTGCAGTTTACAGGGGCCAGAGACCCAGTACTTC.

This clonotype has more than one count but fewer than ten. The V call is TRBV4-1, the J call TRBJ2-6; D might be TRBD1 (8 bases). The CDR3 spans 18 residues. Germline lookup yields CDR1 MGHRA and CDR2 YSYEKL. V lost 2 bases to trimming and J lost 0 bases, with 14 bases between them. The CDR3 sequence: CASSQYRGGFSGANVLTF. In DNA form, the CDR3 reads TGCGCCAGCAGCCAATACAGGGGGGGGTTCTCTGGGGCCAACGTCCTGACTTTC.

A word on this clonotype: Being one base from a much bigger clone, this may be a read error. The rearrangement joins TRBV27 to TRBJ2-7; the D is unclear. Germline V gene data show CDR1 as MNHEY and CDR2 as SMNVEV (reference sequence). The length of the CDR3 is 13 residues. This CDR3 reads CASSLGYQYERYF. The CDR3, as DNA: TGTGCCAGCAGTTTAGGCTACCAGTACGAGCGGTACTTC.

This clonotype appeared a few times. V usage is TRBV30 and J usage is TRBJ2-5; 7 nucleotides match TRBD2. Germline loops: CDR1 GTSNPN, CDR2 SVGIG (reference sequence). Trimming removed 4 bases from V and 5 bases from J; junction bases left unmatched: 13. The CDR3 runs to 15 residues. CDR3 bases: TGTGCCTGGATCCTCGGTGGGGGGGTCGGGGAGACCCAGTACTTC. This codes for CAWILGGGVGETQYF.

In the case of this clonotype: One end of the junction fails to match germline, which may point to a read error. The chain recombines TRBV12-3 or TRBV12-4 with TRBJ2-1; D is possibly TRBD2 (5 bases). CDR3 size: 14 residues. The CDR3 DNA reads TGTGCCAGCAGTTTGGGCGGGTTGGGGAATGTGCAGTTCTTC. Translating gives CASSLGGLGNVQFF.

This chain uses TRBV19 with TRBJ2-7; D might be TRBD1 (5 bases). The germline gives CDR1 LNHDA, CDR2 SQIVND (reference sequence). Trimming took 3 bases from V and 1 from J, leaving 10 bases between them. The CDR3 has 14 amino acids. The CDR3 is CASSIRQGSYEQYF. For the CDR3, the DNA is TGTGCCAGTAGTATTCGGCAGGGATCCTACGAGCAGTACTTC.

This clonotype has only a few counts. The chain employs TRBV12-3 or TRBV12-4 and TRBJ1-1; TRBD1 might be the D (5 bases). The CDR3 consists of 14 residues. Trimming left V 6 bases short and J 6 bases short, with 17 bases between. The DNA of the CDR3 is TGTGCCAGCAGCCAACCCGCAACGGGGCCTGAAGCTTTCTTT. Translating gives CASSQPATGPEAFF.

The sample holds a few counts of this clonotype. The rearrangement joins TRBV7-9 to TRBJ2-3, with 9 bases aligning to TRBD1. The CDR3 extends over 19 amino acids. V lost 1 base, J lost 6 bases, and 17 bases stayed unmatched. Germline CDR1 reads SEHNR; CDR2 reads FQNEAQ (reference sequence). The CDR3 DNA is TGTGCCAGCAGCTTAGTTGCGGGGACCGGGACAGGGTTAATTGATACGCAGTATTTT. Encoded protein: CASSLVAGTGTGLIDTQYF.

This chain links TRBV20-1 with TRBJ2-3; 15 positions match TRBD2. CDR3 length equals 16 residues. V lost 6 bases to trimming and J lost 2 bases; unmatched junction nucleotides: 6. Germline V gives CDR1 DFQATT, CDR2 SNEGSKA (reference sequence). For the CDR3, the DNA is TGCAGTGCCCGCGGACTAGCGGGGGGGCCCACAGATACGCAGTATTTT. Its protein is CSARGLAGGPTDTQYF.

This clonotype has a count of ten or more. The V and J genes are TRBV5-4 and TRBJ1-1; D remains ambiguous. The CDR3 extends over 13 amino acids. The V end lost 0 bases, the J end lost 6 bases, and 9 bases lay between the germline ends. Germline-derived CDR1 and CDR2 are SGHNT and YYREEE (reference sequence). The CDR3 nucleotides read TGTGCCAGCAGCTTGGAGGGAATCGCTGAAGCTTTCTTT. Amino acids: CASSLEGIAEAFF.

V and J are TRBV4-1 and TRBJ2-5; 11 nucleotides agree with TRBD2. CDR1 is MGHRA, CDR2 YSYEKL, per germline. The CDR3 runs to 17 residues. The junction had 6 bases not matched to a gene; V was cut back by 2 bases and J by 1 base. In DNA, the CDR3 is TGCGCCAGCAGCCAATCCTGGACTAGCGGGTCCCAAGAGACCCAGTACTTC. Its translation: CASSQSWTSGSQETQYF.

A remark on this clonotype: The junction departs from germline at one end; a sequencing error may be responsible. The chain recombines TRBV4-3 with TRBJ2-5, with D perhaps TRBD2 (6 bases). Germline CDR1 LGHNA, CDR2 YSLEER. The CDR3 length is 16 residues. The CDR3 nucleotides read TGCGCCAGCAGCCACGGCCAACAATACTCCCGGGAGACCCAGCACTTC. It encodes CASSHGQQYSRETQHF.

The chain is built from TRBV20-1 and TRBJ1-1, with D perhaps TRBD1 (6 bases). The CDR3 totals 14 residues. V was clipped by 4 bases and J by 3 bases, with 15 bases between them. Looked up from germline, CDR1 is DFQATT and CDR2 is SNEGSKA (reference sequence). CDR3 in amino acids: CSATAARGDTEAFF. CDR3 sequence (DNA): TGCAGTGCTACCGCCGCCAGGGGTGACACTGAAGCTTTCTTT.

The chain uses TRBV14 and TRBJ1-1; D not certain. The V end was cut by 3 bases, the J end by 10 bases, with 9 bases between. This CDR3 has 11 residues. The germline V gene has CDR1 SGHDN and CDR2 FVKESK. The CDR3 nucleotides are TGTGCCAGCAGCCACGGTCTTGCAGCTTTCTTT. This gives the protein CASSHGLAAFF.

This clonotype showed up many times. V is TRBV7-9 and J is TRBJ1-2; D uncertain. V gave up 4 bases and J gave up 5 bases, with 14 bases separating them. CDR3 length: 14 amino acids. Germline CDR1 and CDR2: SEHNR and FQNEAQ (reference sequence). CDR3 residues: CASSSSEPHYGYTF. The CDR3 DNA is TGTGCCAGCAGCTCGTCCGAACCCCATTATGGCTACACCTTC.

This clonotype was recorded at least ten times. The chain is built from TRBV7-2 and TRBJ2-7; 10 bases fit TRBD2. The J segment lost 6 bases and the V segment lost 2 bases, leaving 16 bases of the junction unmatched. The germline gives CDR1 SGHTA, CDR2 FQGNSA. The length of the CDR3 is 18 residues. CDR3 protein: CASSLKILAGEGAGEQYF. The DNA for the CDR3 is TGTGCCAGCAGCTTAAAAATCCTAGCGGGGGAAGGCGCTGGCGAGCAGTACTTC.

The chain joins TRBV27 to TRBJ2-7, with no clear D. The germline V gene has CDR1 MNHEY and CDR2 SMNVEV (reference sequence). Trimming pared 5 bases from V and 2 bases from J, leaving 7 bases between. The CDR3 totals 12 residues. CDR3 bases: TGTGCCAGCAGTCCAGTCCCCTACGAGCAGTACTTC. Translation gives CASSPVPYEQYF.

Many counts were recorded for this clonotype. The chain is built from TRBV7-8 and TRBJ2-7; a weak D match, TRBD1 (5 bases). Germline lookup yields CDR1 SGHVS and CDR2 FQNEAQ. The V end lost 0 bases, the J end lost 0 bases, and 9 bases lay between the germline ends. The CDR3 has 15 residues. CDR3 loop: CASSLAPDSSYEQYF. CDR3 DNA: TGTGCCAGCAGCTTAGCCCCCGACAGCTCCTACGAGCAGTACTTC.

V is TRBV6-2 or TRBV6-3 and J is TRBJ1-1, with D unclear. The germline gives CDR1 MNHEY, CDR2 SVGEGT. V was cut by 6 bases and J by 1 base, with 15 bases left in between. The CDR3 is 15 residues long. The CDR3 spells CASRKDDGPNTEAFF. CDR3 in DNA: TGTGCCAGCAGAAAAGACGACGGGCCGAACACTGAAGCTTTCTTT.

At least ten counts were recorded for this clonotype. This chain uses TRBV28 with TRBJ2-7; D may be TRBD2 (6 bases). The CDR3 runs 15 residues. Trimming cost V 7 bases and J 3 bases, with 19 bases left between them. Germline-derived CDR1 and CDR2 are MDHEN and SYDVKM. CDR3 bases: TGTGCCAGCACCGCGGGGCTAGCTATCGGCTACGAGCAGTACTTC. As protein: CASTAGLAIGYEQYF.

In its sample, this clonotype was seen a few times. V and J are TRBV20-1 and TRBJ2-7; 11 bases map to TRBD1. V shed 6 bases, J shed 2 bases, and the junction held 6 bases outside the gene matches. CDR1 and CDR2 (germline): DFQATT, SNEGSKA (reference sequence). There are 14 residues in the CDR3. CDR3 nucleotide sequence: TGCAGTGCCAAAGGGACAGGGGGTACCTACGAGCAGTACTTC. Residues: CSAKGTGGTYEQYF.

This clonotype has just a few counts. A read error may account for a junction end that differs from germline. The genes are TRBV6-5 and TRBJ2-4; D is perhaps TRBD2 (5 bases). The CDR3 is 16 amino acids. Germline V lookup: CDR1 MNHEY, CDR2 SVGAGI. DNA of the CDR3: TGTGCCAGCAGTTATGGGGTAGACCTAGCCAAAAGCATTCAGTACTTC. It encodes CASSYGVDLAKSIQYF.

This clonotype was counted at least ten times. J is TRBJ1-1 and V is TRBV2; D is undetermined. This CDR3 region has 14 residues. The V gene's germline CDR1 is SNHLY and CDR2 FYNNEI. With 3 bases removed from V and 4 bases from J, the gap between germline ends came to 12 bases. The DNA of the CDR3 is TGTGCCAGCAGTGACCCAGGAACAGTCACTGAAGCTTTCTTT. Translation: CASSDPGTVTEAFF.

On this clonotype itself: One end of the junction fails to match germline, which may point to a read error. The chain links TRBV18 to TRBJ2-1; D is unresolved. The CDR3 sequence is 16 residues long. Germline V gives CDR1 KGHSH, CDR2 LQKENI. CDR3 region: CASSPSSRSSDNEQFF. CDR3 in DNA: TGTGCCAGCTCACCTAGTAGCAGGTCCTCCGACAATGAGCAGTTCTTC.